Below are 9 T cell receptor beta chains sequenced from a single sample in a study of blood T cell repertoires in COVID-19. Here immunoSEQ multiplex PCR was the method, and the copy in TCRdb shows in-frame clones only, minus some. The table records around 230,000 clones, approximately 90% of them present only once. Sequenced: PBMCs or T cells enriched from blood (not recorded which). The receptors come from a man aged 18 to 30 with acute COVID-19.

This sequence joins TRBV29-1 and TRBJ1-5; 9 bases are a match to TRBD1. The germline V gene has CDR1 SQVTM and CDR2 ANQGSEA. The V gene end was trimmed by 8 bases and the J gene end by 3 bases; junction bases not matched to a gene: 8. The CDR3 consists of 14 residues. CDR3 nucleotides: TGCAGCTCGCACAGGACAGGGGTCAATCAGCCCCAGCATTTT. It codes for CSSHRTGVNQPQHF.

This chain uses TRBV19 with TRBJ2-7; the D gene is possibly TRBD1 (6 bases). The CDR3 is 18 residues long. Trimming removed 5 bases from V and 5 bases from J, with 28 bases in between. Germline V gene sequence: CDR1 LNHDA, CDR2 SQIVND (reference sequence). The DNA of the CDR3 is TGTGCCAGTAGTCCTGCATTTTTTGGGACACCGAAAGTTCACGAGCAGTACTTC. Its translation is CASSPAFFGTPKVHEQYF.

The CDR3 DNA is TGTGCCAGCAGTGAACCGGGACAGGGTTTTTCGGGCACTGAAGCTTTCTTT. It specifies CASSEPGQGFSGTEAFF. This chain connects TRBV6-1 to TRBJ1-1; 9 bases map to TRBD1. Trimming at V came to 2 bases and at J to 4 bases, leaving 11 bases not matched to a gene. Germline assignment: CDR1 MNHNS and CDR2 SASEGT. The CDR3 loop spans 17 amino acids.

V is TRBV7-9 and J is TRBJ2-5, with TRBD1 matching 11 bases. Germline values: CDR1 SEHNR, CDR2 FQNEAQ (reference sequence). V shed 5 bases and J 4 bases; nucleotides not matched to a gene: 6. The CDR3 is 15 amino acids. The CDR3 sequence: CASSPRTGGPETQYF. The CDR3 DNA reads as TGTGCCAGCAGCCCACGGACAGGGGGCCCAGAGACCCAGTACTTC.

The rearrangement uses TRBV29-1 and TRBJ1-4; D possibly corresponds to TRBD1 (5 bases). CDR3 length equals 14 residues. The V gene's germline CDR1 is SQVTM and CDR2 ANQGSEA. V dropped 2 bases and J dropped 8 bases, with 15 bases sitting between them. CDR3 bases: TGCAGCGTTGAACTGGTGGGGCTCGGGGAAAAACTGTTTTTT. Protein sequence: CSVELVGLGEKLFF.

The chain combines TRBV2 with TRBJ1-4, with D maybe TRBD1 (5 bases). Trimming stripped 8 bases from V and 4 bases from J, with 17 bases between. There are 15 residues in the CDR3. From germline, CDR1 is SNHLY and CDR2 FYNNEI. The CDR3 is CASSVGGDRNEKLFF. CDR3 nucleotides: TGTGCCAGCTCGGTCGGAGGGGACCGTAATGAAAAACTGTTTTTT.

The chain is built from TRBV27 and TRBJ1-5; TRBD1 agrees at 10 bases. The CDR3 consists of 15 residues. Per germline, CDR1 MNHEY and CDR2 SMNVEV (reference sequence). Germline trimming cut 2 bases from V and 4 bases from J; bases unmatched to any gene: 2. CDR3 region: CASSLGDRGNQPQHF. Written as DNA, the CDR3 is TGTGCCAGCAGTTTAGGGGACAGGGGAAATCAGCCCCAGCATTTT.

The CDR3 loop is CASSRNQGYEQYF. In nucleotides, the CDR3 is TGTGCCAGCAGTCGCAATCAGGGCTACGAGCAGTACTTC. This chain uses TRBV27 with TRBJ2-7, with a possible D match to TRBD1 (5 bases). Deletions cut 5 bases from V and 3 bases from J, with 11 bases between. The CDR3 spans 13 residues. Germline V gene sequence: CDR1 MNHEY, CDR2 SMNVEV (reference sequence).

The rearrangement links TRBV28 to TRBJ1-2; a possible D gene is TRBD1 (6 bases). The germline V gene has CDR1 MDHEN and CDR2 SYDVKM. V shed 8 bases and J shed 4 bases, with 11 bases lying between them. This CDR3 region has 12 residues. The CDR3, as DNA: TGTGCCAGCCGGGACACAAGCTATGGCTACACCTTC. Encoded protein: CASRDTSYGYTF.